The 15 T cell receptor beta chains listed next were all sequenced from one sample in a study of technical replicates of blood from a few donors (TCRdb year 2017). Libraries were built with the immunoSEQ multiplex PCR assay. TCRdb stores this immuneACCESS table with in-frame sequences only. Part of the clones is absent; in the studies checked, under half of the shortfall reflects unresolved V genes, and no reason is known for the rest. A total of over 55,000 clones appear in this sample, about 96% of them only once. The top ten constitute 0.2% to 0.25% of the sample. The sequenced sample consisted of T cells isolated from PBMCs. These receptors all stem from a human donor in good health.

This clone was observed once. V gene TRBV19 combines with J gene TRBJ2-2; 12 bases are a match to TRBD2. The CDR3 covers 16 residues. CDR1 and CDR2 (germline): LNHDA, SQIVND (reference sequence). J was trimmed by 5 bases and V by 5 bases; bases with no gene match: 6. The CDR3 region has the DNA TGTGCCAGTAGTCAACTAGCGGGGGGCAGTACCGGGGAGCTGTTTTTT. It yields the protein CASSQLAGGSTGELFF.

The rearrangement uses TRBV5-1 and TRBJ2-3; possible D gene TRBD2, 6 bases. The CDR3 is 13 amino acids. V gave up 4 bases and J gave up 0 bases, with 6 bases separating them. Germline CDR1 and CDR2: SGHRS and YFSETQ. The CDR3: CASSGTSTDTQYF. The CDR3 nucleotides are TGCGCCAGCAGCGGGACTAGCACAGATACGCAGTATTTT.

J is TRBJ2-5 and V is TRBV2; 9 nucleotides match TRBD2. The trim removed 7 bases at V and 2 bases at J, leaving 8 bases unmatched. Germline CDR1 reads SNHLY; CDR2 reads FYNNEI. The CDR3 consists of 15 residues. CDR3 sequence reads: CASNVQREDQETQYF. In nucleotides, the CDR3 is TGTGCCAGCAACGTCCAGCGGGAGGATCAAGAGACCCAGTACTTC.

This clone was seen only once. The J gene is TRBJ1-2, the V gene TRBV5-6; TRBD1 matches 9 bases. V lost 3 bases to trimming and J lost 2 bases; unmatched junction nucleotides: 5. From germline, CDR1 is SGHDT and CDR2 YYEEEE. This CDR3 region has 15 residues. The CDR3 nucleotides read TGTGCCAGCAGCTGGACAGGGGCCGGCAACTATGGCTACACCTTC. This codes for CASSWTGAGNYGYTF.

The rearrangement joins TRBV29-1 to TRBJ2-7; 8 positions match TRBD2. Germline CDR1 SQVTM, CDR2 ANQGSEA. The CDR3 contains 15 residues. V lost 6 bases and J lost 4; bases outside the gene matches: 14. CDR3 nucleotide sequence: TGCAGCGTATCTACCTTAAGCGGGAGTAATTACGAGCAGTACTTC. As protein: CSVSTLSGSNYEQYF.

In nucleotides, the CDR3 is TGTGCCAGCAGCTCCAGGACAGGGGGCTATGGCTACACCTTC. It translates to CASSSRTGGYGYTF. V is TRBV5-4 and J is TRBJ1-2; 10 bases match TRBD1. J gave up 4 bases and V 3 bases, and 3 bases lay outside the gene matches. Germline CDR1 reads SGHNT; CDR2 reads YYREEE (reference sequence). The CDR3 has 14 amino acids.

CDR3 sequence: CASSISSQTATEAFF. Here the CDR3 DNA reads TGTGCCAGTAGTATATCTTCCCAGACAGCCACTGAAGCTTTCTTT. The chain combines TRBV19 with TRBJ1-1; maybe TRBD1 (5 bases). Trimming shortened V by 2 bases and J by 4 bases, and 14 bases separated the two germline ends. The germline V gene encodes CDR1 LNHDA and CDR2 SQIVND (reference sequence). The CDR3 covers 15 residues.

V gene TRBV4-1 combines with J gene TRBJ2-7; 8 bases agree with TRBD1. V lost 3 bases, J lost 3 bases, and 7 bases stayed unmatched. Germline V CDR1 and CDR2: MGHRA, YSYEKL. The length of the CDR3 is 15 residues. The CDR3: CASSHQGASVYEQYF. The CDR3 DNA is TGCGCCAGCAGCCACCAGGGGGCGAGTGTCTACGAGCAGTACTTC.

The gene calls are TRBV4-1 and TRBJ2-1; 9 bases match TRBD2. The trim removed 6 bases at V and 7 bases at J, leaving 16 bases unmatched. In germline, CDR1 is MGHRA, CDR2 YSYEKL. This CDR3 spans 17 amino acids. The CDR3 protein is CASSLAEREARTNEQFF. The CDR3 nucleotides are TGCGCCAGCAGTCTCGCAGAGCGGGAGGCCAGGACAAATGAGCAGTTCTTC.

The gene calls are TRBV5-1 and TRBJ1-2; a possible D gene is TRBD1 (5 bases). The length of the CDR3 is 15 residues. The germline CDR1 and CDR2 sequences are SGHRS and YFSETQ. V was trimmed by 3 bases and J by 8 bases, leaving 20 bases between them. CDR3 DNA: TGCGCCAGCAGCTCAACAGGTCGGGAGATGAGAGGCTACACCTTC. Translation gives CASSSTGREMRGYTF. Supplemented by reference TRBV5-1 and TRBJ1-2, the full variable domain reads KAGVTQTPRYLIKTRGQQVTLSCSPISGHRSVSWYQQTPGQGLQFLFEYFSETQRNKGNFPGRFSGRQFSNSRSEMNVSTLELGDSALYLCASSSTGREMRGYTFGSGTRLTVV.

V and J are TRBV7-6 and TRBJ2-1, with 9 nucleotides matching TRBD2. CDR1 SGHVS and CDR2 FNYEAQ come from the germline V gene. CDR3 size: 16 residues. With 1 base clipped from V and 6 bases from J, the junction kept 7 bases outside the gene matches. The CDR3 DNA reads TGTGCCAGCAGCTTAGGGGCGGGAGGGCCCAGCAATGAGCAGTTCTTC. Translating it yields CASSLGAGGPSNEQFF.

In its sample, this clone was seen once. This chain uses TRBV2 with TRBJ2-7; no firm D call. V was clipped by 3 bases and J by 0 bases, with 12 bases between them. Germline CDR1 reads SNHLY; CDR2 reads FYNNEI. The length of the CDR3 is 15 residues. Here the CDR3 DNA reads TGTGCCAGCAGTGATGGAGTACGGTCCTCCTACGAGCAGTACTTC. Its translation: CASSDGVRSSYEQYF. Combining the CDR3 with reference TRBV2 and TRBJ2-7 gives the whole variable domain EPEVTQTPSHQVTQMGQEVILRCVPISNHLYFYWYRQILGQKVEFLVSFYNNEISEKSEIFDDQFSVERPDGSNFTLKIRSTKLEDSAMYFCASSDGVRSSYEQYFGPGTRLTVT.

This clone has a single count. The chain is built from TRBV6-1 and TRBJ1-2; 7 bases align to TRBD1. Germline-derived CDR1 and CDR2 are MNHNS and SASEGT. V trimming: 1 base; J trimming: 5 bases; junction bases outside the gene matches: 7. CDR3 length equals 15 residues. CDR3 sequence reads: CASSEEDRRHYGYTF. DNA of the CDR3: TGTGCCAGCAGTGAAGAGGACAGGCGTCATTATGGCTACACCTTC.

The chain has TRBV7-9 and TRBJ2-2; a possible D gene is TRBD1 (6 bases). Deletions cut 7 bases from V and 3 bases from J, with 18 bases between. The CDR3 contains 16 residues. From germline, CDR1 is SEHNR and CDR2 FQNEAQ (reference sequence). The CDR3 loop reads CASTPSVGAYTGELFF. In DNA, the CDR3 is TGTGCCAGCACCCCTTCCGTGGGGGCGTACACCGGGGAGCTGTTTTTT.

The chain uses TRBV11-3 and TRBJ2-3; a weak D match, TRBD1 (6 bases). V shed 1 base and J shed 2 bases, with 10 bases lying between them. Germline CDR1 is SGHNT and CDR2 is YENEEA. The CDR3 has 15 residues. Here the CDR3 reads CASSLGTAPTDTQYF. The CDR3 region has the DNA TGTGCCAGCAGCTTAGGGACAGCCCCCACAGATACGCAGTATTTT.